Here is one T cell receptor beta chain with its context. Germline values: CDR1 MNHEY, CDR2 SVGEGT. The CDR3 covers 15 residues. The J segment lost 0 bases and the V segment lost 0 bases, leaving 2 bases of the junction unmatched. This record comes from a study of blood T cell repertoires in COVID-19. For the study at large: Acute-phase and convalescent COVID-19 samples originated in the United States, Italy and Spain.

Produced via immunoSEQ multiplex PCR; TCRdb's table is partial and in-frame only. The sample lists over 250,000 clones; 87% were seen once. This receptor was identified in a woman aged 18-29 years who had recovered from COVID-19. The J gene is TRBJ2-7, the V gene TRBV6-2 or TRBV6-3, with 7 nucleotides matching TRBD2. What was sequenced was PBMCs or T cells enriched from blood (not recorded which). The CDR3 is CASSYSGGGSYEQYF. The CDR3 coding sequence is TGTGCCAGCAGTTACTCGGGCGGGGGCTCCTACGAGCAGTACTTC.